This T cell receptor (beta chain) comes out of a study of response to subunit inactivated influenza vaccine. Whole-study results and caveats: The authors suggested that few new T cells are recruited per seasonal influenza vaccination.

Each CDR3 protein gets one entry after TCRdb re-called the RT-PCR reads with MiXCR. The table records more than 400,000 distinct CDR3 sequences, approximately 10% of them present only once. The CDR3 contains 18 residues. Germline V gene lookup returns CDR1 DFQATT and CDR2 SNEGSKA (reference sequence). Trimming removed 0 bases from V and 0 bases from J, with 17 bases in between. About this clonotype: The antigen remains unidentified.

The rearrangement uses TRBV20-1 and TRBJ2-2; the D gene could be TRBD1 or TRBD2 (5 bases each). The sample here was PBMCs from blood, taken 45 days after vaccination. The TCR originated in a man aged 50 to 60 who received an inactivated influenza vaccine. The CDR3 protein is CSARDRFRGGANTGELFF. The CDR3 bases are TGCAGTGCTAGAGATCGGTTTCGTGGGGGTGCGAACACCGGGGAGCTGTTTTTT.